This TCR beta chain was sequenced during a study of graft-versus-host responses after intestinal transplantation. With regard to this clone: Its target is unknown.

Sequenced by immunoSEQ multiplex PCR; TCRdb stores in-frame clones only, minus some. The sample includes just over 95,000 clones, approximately 90% of them seen just once. V was clipped by 4 bases and J by 8 bases; unmatched bases: 7. The CDR3 is 14 amino acids. Germline V gives CDR1 SQVTM, CDR2 ANQGSEA. The rearrangement joins TRBV29-1 to TRBJ2-1, with 11 positions matching TRBD2. The sequenced sample was unstimulated CD4+ T cells sorted from spleen or lymph node cells, obtained before intestinal transplant. The receptor was isolated from a human donor who received an intestinal transplant. Here the CDR3 DNA reads TGCAGCGTTGCCACCGCTAGCGGGAGGTATGAGCAGTTCTTC. It yields the protein CSVATASGRYEQFF.